This TCR beta chain was obtained from a study of monozygotic twins with inflammatory bowel disease. Study observations and caveats: In patient repertoires, differing immunosuppressive treatments may have added some variability.

Note on this clonotype: The target antigen is unknown.

This CDR3 is 18 amino acids long. CDR1 and CDR2 (germline): MNHEY, SVGEGT. TCRdb reanalyzed the 5' RACE reads, giving one entry per CDR3 protein sequence and no DNA. The sample is made up of about 420,000 distinct CDR3 sequences, and the top ten hold approximately 2.3% of it. The sequencing sample was made of blood. The J gene is TRBJ2-2, the V gene TRBV6-2 or TRBV6-3; TCRdb returns TRBD1, unconfirmable since there is no DNA. This clonotype was sampled from a human donor with ulcerative colitis or Crohn's disease, or a healthy co-twin of an affected twin (not recorded which). The chain's CDR3 is CASTPLTGRGAYTGELFF.